Sequencing of this T cell receptor beta chain was carried out in a study of blood T cell repertoires in COVID-19. Assay used: immunoSEQ multiplex PCR; TCRdb lists only in-frame clones, some missing. The data contain about 200,000 clones, roughly 88% of them singletons. Germline V gene lookup returns CDR1 SGDLS and CDR2 YYNGEE. Unmatched junction bases numbered 5, after V lost 0 bases and J lost 7 bases. CDR3 size: 15 residues. The chain links TRBV9 to TRBJ2-2, with 8 nucleotides matching TRBD2. The sample was PBMCs or T cells enriched from blood (not recorded which). The TCR originated in a man aged 35 to 55 with acute COVID-19. As DNA, the CDR3 is TGTGCCAGCAGCGTAGCGGGAGGGCCAAACGGGGAGCTGTTTTTT. It encodes CASSVAGGPNGELFF.